Given below is one T cell receptor (beta chain) in context. Its antigen is currently unknown. These data are taken from a study of cytomegalovirus exposure and HLA in healthy donors. Whole-study findings and limits: About 87% or about 30% of the time was how often most TCR beta V segments were productive, according to an earlier analysis. In a later analysis, a missense DCLRE1C variant was linked to TCR beta V- and J-gene trimming. Per published reports, the classifier diagnosed cytomegalovirus status with high specificity and sensitivity.

From germline, CDR1 is SGHTA and CDR2 FQGNSA. V gave up 0 bases and J gave up 5 bases, with 8 bases separating them. The CDR3 sequence is 13 residues long. The PCR ran on 60 Vbeta and 13 Jbeta primers. Generated by immunoSEQ multiplex PCR, the TCRdb table keeps only in-frame clones and is missing some. The sample shows 180,000 or so clones, 70% to 85% of them seen only once. The sequenced sample consisted of PBMCs. This TCR was recovered from a boy aged 2 to 10 in good health and CMV-seronegative. The gene calls are TRBV7-2 and TRBJ2-7; D might be TRBD1 (6 bases). CDR3 region: CASSLAQGHEQYF. For the CDR3, the DNA is TGTGCCAGCAGCTTAGCACAGGGTCACGAGCAGTACTTC.